This T cell receptor (beta chain) was found in a study of blood T cell repertoires in COVID-19. Turning to the study itself: Acute and convalescent COVID-19 samples came from the United States, Italy and Spain. Nucleic acid was either cDNA or gDNA, and it came from T cells, B-cell-depleted T cells, or PBMCs.

This clone appeared a single time. Authors' analysis steps: The authors estimated nucleated cell counts from reference gene primer amplification. Here immunoSEQ multiplex PCR was the method, and the copy in TCRdb shows in-frame clones only, minus some. V, J and clone size derive from that table, while D and trimming were established from the DNA sequence. The table has 100,000 to 150,000 clones, approximately 88% seen once. This sequence originates from a man aged 55 to 70 with acute or convalescent COVID-19. Sequenced: peripheral blood.

As DNA, the CDR3 is TGTGCCAGCAGCTTGGGACAGGGTTTTGGGGAGCAGTACTTC. Translating gives CASSLGQGFGEQYF. V gene TRBV5-6 combines with J gene TRBJ2-7; 7 bases are a match to TRBD1. The CDR3 extends over 14 amino acids. The J segment lost 7 bases and the V segment lost 0 bases, leaving 7 bases of the junction unmatched. Germline lookup yields CDR1 SGHDT and CDR2 YYEEEE.